Listed below are T cell receptor beta chains from one sample, sequenced in a study of T-cell reconstitution after alpha-beta-depleted transplantation in children. TCRdb independently ran MiXCR on the PCR reads; one entry per CDR3 protein. The sample has over 100,000 distinct CDR3 sequences, about 8% seen once. Sequencing used PBMCs, obtained before TCRalphabeta/CD19-depleted stem cell transplant. These receptors came from a boy aged 2-15 years with acute lymphoblastic leukemia, due to receive a stem cell transplant. Each CDR3 is given with its conserved first and last residue. Each record gives: clone size, J gene, V gene, D gene, CDR3 protein, CDR3 DNA. A D gene is named only where the DNA matches it firmly. Some rows mark clone size as missing; the rest say once, few, many or name a class of expanded clone.

clone size: many
J gene: TRBJ1-2
V gene: TRBV7-9
D gene: .
CDR3 protein: CASSPDQGGYTF
CDR3 DNA: TGTGCCAGCAGCCCCGACCAGGGTGGCTACACCTTC

clone size: few
J gene: TRBJ2-1
V gene: TRBV28
D gene: .
CDR3 protein: CASSTTDGGPYNEQFF
CDR3 DNA: TGTGCCAGCAGCACAACAGACGGGGGTCCCTACAATGAGCAGTTCTTC

clone size: .
J gene: TRBJ2-1
V gene: TRBV14
D gene: .
CDR3 protein: CASSKWRGGSYNEQFF
CDR3 DNA: TGTGCCAGCAGCAAATGGAGGGGGGGGTCCTACAATGAGCAGTTCTTC

clone size: many
J gene: TRBJ1-2
V gene: TRBV20-1
D gene: .
CDR3 protein: CSARELRGWGYTF
CDR3 DNA: TGCAGTGCTAGAGAATTGAGGGGTTGGGGCTACACCTTC

clone size: .
J gene: TRBJ2-3
V gene: TRBV6-1
D gene: TRBD2
CDR3 protein: CASSDVSGGAGTDTQYF
CDR3 DNA: TGTGCCAGCAGCGACGTCAGCGGGGGGGCTGGGACAGATACGCAGTATTTT

clone size: .
J gene: TRBJ2-1
V gene: TRBV12-3/TRBV12-4
D gene: TRBD2
CDR3 protein: CASTRLAGGSSYNEQFF
CDR3 DNA: TGTGCCAGCACCAGACTAGCGGGGGGGAGCTCCTACAATGAGCAGTTCTTC

clone size: few
J gene: TRBJ2-1
V gene: TRBV7-7
D gene: TRBD2
CDR3 protein: CASSLGLAGGHEQFF
CDR3 DNA: TGTGCCAGCAGTCTGGGACTAGCGGGGGGCCATGAGCAGTTCTTC

clone size: many
J gene: TRBJ1-5
V gene: TRBV20-1
D gene: .
CDR3 protein: CSATRDGDQPQHF
CDR3 DNA: TGCAGTGCAACGAGGGACGGTGATCAGCCCCAGCATTTT

clone size: .
J gene: TRBJ2-2
V gene: TRBV7-2
D gene: .
CDR3 protein: CVSSPGGGYLTGELFF
CDR3 DNA: TGTGTCAGCAGCCCCGGAGGGGGTTACCTCACCGGGGAGCTGTTTTTT

clone size: few
J gene: TRBJ1-2
V gene: TRBV20-1
D gene: TRBD1
CDR3 protein: CSAREQGTDGYTF
CDR3 DNA: TGCAGTGCTAGAGAACAGGGGACTGATGGCTACACCTTC

clone size: .
J gene: TRBJ1-4
V gene: TRBV18
D gene: .
CDR3 protein: CASSPVGAATNEKLFF
CDR3 DNA: TGTGCCAGCTCACCAGTTGGCGCAGCAACTAATGAAAAACTGTTTTTT

clone size: .
J gene: TRBJ2-1
V gene: TRBV9
D gene: .
CDR3 protein: CASSVDGTSASYNEQFF
CDR3 DNA: TGTGCCAGCAGCGTAGATGGGACGTCCGCTTCCTACAATGAGCAGTTCTTC

clone size: many
J gene: TRBJ1-3
V gene: TRBV19
D gene: .
CDR3 protein: CASSRPRSGNTIYF
CDR3 DNA: TGTGCCAGTAGTAGGCCCCGCTCTGGAAACACCATATATTTT

clone size: many
J gene: TRBJ2-7
V gene: TRBV29-1
D gene: .
CDR3 protein: CSSARTVSYEQYF
CDR3 DNA: TGCAGCTCCGCACGGACAGTTTCCTACGAGCAGTACTTC

clone size: .
J gene: TRBJ2-2
V gene: TRBV3-1
D gene: .
CDR3 protein: CASSQGPPNTGELFF
CDR3 DNA: TGTGCCAGCAGCCAAGGGCCCCCGAACACCGGGGAGCTGTTTTTT

clone size: many
J gene: TRBJ2-1
V gene: TRBV4-3
D gene: .
CDR3 protein: CASSQAIGSGSYNEQFF
CDR3 DNA: TGCGCCAGCAGCCAAGCGATTGGTAGCGGCTCCTACAATGAGCAGTTCTTC

clone size: many
J gene: TRBJ2-5
V gene: TRBV12-3/TRBV12-4
D gene: TRBD2
CDR3 protein: CASSLRAGREETQYF
CDR3 DNA: TGTGCCAGCAGTTTAAGGGCAGGGAGGGAGGAGACCCAGTACTTC

clone size: few
J gene: TRBJ2-7
V gene: TRBV6-5
D gene: TRBD1
CDR3 protein: CASSSTGTGGAYEQYF
CDR3 DNA: TGTGCCAGCAGTTCGACCGGGACAGGGGGCGCCTACGAGCAGTACTTC

clone size: .
J gene: TRBJ2-3
V gene: TRBV7-4
D gene: TRBD1
CDR3 protein: CACCSHFTGAIDTQYF
CDR3 DNA: TGTGCCTGCTGCAGCCACTTCACAGGGGCCATAGATACGCAGTATTTT

clone size: few
J gene: TRBJ2-4
V gene: TRBV18
D gene: TRBD2
CDR3 protein: CASSLPGLAGVAKNIQYF
CDR3 DNA: TGTGCCAGCTCACTGCCGGGACTAGCGGGGGTTGCCAAAAACATTCAGTACTTC

clone size: many
J gene: TRBJ2-7
V gene: TRBV20-1
D gene: .
CDR3 protein: CSAFRRSSYEQYF
CDR3 DNA: TGCAGTGCTTTCAGACGGTCCAGCTACGAGCAGTACTTC

clone size: .
J gene: TRBJ2-7
V gene: TRBV4-2
D gene: .
CDR3 protein: CANSQGLAASYEQYF
CDR3 DNA: TGTGCCAACAGCCAAGGCCTAGCTGCCTCCTACGAGCAGTACTTC

clone size: many
J gene: TRBJ2-7
V gene: TRBV20-1
D gene: TRBD2
CDR3 protein: CSARGGQRGPTYEQYF
CDR3 DNA: TGCAGTGCTAGAGGGGGCCAGCGGGGGCCCACCTACGAGCAGTACTTC

clone size: few
J gene: TRBJ2-3
V gene: TRBV20-1
D gene: .
CDR3 protein: CSAGSGPYTDTQYF
CDR3 DNA: TGCAGTGCTGGGAGCGGGCCCTACACAGATACGCAGTATTTT

clone size: .
J gene: TRBJ2-5
V gene: TRBV3-1
D gene: TRBD2
CDR3 protein: CATSQSSGGLETQYF
CDR3 DNA: TGTGCCACCTCCCAGTCTAGCGGGGGGCTGGAGACCCAGTACTTC

clone size: many
J gene: TRBJ2-1
V gene: TRBV12-3/TRBV12-4
D gene: .
CDR3 protein: CASSFGPFEQFF
CDR3 DNA: TGTGCCAGCAGTTTCGGCCCATTTGAGCAGTTCTTC

clone size: medium-sized
J gene: TRBJ2-1
V gene: TRBV24-1
D gene: .
CDR3 protein: CATSDSDSSFYNEQFF
CDR3 DNA: TGTGCCACCAGTGATTCGGACTCTTCGTTCTACAATGAGCAGTTCTTC

clone size: many
J gene: TRBJ2-5
V gene: TRBV20-1
D gene: TRBD2
CDR3 protein: CSAGIAGGPSETQYF
CDR3 DNA: TGCAGTGCCGGGATAGCGGGGGGGCCTTCGGAGACCCAGTACTTC

clone size: many
J gene: TRBJ1-5
V gene: TRBV5-1
D gene: .
CDR3 protein: CASSLSQGPNQPQHF
CDR3 DNA: TGCGCCAGCAGCTTGAGCCAGGGCCCCAATCAGCCCCAGCATTTT

clone size: many
J gene: TRBJ2-4
V gene: TRBV19
D gene: TRBD1
CDR3 protein: CASTTRTGPLAKNIQYF
CDR3 DNA: TGTGCCAGTACTACCCGGACAGGGCCGCTAGCCAAAAACATTCAGTACTTC

clone size: many
J gene: TRBJ2-5
V gene: TRBV5-1
D gene: .
CDR3 protein: CASSLDLDGETQYF
CDR3 DNA: TGCGCCAGCAGCTTGGATCTAGATGGCGAGACCCAGTACTTC

clone size: .
J gene: TRBJ2-4
V gene: TRBV11-2
D gene: TRBD2
CDR3 protein: CASSKNGLATGNIQYF
CDR3 DNA: TGTGCCAGCAGCAAAAACGGACTAGCCACCGGAAACATTCAGTACTTC

clone size: .
J gene: TRBJ1-4
V gene: TRBV12-3/TRBV12-4
D gene: .
CDR3 protein: CASLNQDGYNEKLFF
CDR3 DNA: TGTGCCAGTTTAAACCAGGACGGCTATAATGAAAAACTGTTTTTT

clone size: many
J gene: TRBJ2-2
V gene: TRBV6-5
D gene: TRBD2
CDR3 protein: CASTGGDPGELFF
CDR3 DNA: TGTGCCAGCACGGGGGGGGACCCCGGGGAGCTGTTTTTT

clone size: .
J gene: TRBJ2-3
V gene: TRBV7-9
D gene: TRBD2
CDR3 protein: CASSLAASGTDTQYF
CDR3 DNA: TGTGCCAGCAGCTTAGCGGCTAGCGGAACAGATACGCAGTATTTT

clone size: .
J gene: TRBJ2-3
V gene: TRBV12-3/TRBV12-4
D gene: .
CDR3 protein: CTSCSLGGNTPGDLTTQYF
CDR3 DNA: TGTACCAGCTGTTCACTTGGGGGAAATACGCCGGGGGATTTGACTACGCAGTATTTT

clone size: many
J gene: TRBJ1-1
V gene: TRBV18
D gene: .
CDR3 protein: CASSPFQGEGDQAFF
CDR3 DNA: TGTGCCAGCTCACCTTTTCAAGGAGAGGGGGATCAGGCTTTCTTT

clone size: .
J gene: TRBJ1-5
V gene: TRBV20-1
D gene: .
CDR3 protein: CSANRRADQPQHF
CDR3 DNA: TGCAGTGCTAATAGGCGGGCGGATCAGCCCCAGCATTTT

clone size: .
J gene: TRBJ1-6
V gene: TRBV7-9
D gene: .
CDR3 protein: CASSLEANSPLHF
CDR3 DNA: TGTGCCAGCAGCTTAGAGGCAAATTCACCCCTCCACTTT

clone size: few
J gene: TRBJ2-1
V gene: TRBV28
D gene: .
CDR3 protein: CASSPDFYNEQFF
CDR3 DNA: TGTGCCAGCAGTCCCGATTTTTACAATGAGCAGTTCTTC

clone size: many
J gene: TRBJ2-7
V gene: TRBV20-1
D gene: TRBD2
CDR3 protein: CSARVIAGGPYEQYF
CDR3 DNA: TGCAGTGCTCGGGTTATCGCGGGGGGCCCCTACGAGCAGTACTTC

clone size: many
J gene: TRBJ1-1
V gene: TRBV5-1
D gene: TRBD1
CDR3 protein: CASSTGQGGGAFF
CDR3 DNA: TGCGCCAGCAGCACCGGACAGGGCGGAGGAGCTTTCTTT

clone size: few
J gene: TRBJ1-2
V gene: TRBV28
D gene: .
CDR3 protein: CASSFPTGGRYGYTF
CDR3 DNA: TGTGCCAGCAGTTTCCCGACAGGAGGGCGGTATGGCTACACCTTC

clone size: many
J gene: TRBJ2-3
V gene: TRBV12-3/TRBV12-4
D gene: TRBD2
CDR3 protein: CASSLLPPSGDTDTQYF
CDR3 DNA: TGTGCCAGCAGTCTCCTCCCCCCTAGCGGGGACACAGATACGCAGTATTTT

clone size: many
J gene: TRBJ2-4
V gene: TRBV4-2
D gene: TRBD2
CDR3 protein: CASSRSGGAAKNIQYF
CDR3 DNA: TGTGCCAGCAGCCGCTCCGGGGGGGCGGCCAAAAACATTCAGTACTTC

clone size: .
J gene: TRBJ2-1
V gene: TRBV5-4
D gene: TRBD2
CDR3 protein: CASSQGLAGRNNEQFF
CDR3 DNA: TGTGCCAGCAGCCAGGGACTAGCGGGGCGAAACAATGAGCAGTTCTTC

clone size: many
J gene: TRBJ2-7
V gene: TRBV5-1
D gene: TRBD2
CDR3 protein: CASSLSGTSEFHYEQYF
CDR3 DNA: TGCGCCAGCAGCCTAAGTGGGACTAGCGAGTTCCACTACGAGCAGTACTTC